This T cell receptor (beta chain) emerged from a study of cytomegalovirus exposure and HLA in healthy donors. General study points: Later analysis demonstrated an association between a missense DCLRE1C variant and TCR beta V- and J-gene trimming.

Primers for the PCR totalled 60 Vbeta and 13 Jbeta. Using immunoSEQ multiplex PCR, the repertoire was profiled, and TCRdb retains in-frame clones only, with some absent. The table shows 100,000 to 150,000 clones, with about three quarters occurring only once. Between the trimmed V and J ends, which lost 4 bases and 6 bases, there was a span of 19 bases. Germline lookup yields CDR1 MNHEY and CDR2 SMNVEV (reference sequence). This CDR3 region has 15 residues. Participants comprised healthy donors of bone marrow. Regarding this clone: Antigen specificity is unknown.

Sample: PBMCs. This receptor was obtained from a female donor in good health and CMV-seronegative. J is TRBJ2-7 and V is TRBV27; D might be TRBD1 (5 bases). DNA of the CDR3: TGTGCCAGCAGTTCCAAAGGGGTTCAGGGCAGCGAGCAGTACTTC. Protein sequence: CASSSKGVQGSEQYF.